This T cell receptor (beta chain) was profiled in a study of cytomegalovirus exposure and HLA in healthy donors. Study-wide points: Donors belonging to an Asian-associated ancestry cluster reportedly showed fewer N-insertions in productive TCRs than the roughly 670-donor mean, according to what a later analysis found. TCR beta V- and J-gene trimming was later associated with a missense DCLRE1C variant. Rare sequences made up most TCRs, while some public TCRs were found in many donors. With DRB1 most and HLA-C fewest, TCR association rates differed between HLA loci in a later analysis.

With 60 Vbeta and 13 Jbeta primers, the PCR was carried out. Sequencing was performed with immunoSEQ multiplex PCR; in TCRdb, only in-frame clones are kept and a portion is missing. The data show 100,000 to 150,000 clones, around three quarters seen once. Trimming removed 2 bases from V and 0 bases from J; junction bases left unmatched: 10. CDR1 is KGHSH and CDR2 is LQKENI in the germline V gene. The CDR3 totals 19 residues. In regard to this clone: The target antigen is unknown.

V usage is TRBV18 and J usage is TRBJ1-4; 9 positions match TRBD1. The specimen sequenced was PBMCs. This sequence originates from a woman in her sixties in good health and CMV-seropositive. CDR3 loop: CASSPRPGTGTSTNEKLFF. CDR3 coding DNA: TGTGCCAGCTCACCAAGGCCCGGGACAGGGACTTCAACTAATGAAAAACTGTTTTTT.